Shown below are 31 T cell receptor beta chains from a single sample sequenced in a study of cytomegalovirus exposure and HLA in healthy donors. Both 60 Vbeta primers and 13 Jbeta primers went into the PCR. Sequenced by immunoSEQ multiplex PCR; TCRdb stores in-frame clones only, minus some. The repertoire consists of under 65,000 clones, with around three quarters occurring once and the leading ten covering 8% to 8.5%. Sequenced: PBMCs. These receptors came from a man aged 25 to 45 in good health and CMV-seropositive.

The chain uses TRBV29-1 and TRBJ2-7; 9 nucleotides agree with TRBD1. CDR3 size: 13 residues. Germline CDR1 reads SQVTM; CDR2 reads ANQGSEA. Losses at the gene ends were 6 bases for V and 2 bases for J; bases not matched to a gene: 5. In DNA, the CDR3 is TGCAGCGTGGGACAGGGCAGCACCTACGAGCAGTACTTC. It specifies CSVGQGSTYEQYF.

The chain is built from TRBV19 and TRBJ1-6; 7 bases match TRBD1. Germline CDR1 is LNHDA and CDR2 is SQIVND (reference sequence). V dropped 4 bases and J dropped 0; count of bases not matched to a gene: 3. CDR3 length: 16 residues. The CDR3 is CASSTRTGSYNSPLHF. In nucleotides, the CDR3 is TGTGCCAGTAGTACAAGGACAGGCTCCTATAATTCACCCCTCCACTTT.

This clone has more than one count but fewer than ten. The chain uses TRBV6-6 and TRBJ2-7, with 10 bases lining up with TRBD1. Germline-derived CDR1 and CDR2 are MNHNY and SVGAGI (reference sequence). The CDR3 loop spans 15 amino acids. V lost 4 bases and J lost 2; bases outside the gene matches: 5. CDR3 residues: CASSSSGQGTYEQYF. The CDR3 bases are TGTGCCAGCAGTTCCTCGGGACAGGGGACCTACGAGCAGTACTTC.

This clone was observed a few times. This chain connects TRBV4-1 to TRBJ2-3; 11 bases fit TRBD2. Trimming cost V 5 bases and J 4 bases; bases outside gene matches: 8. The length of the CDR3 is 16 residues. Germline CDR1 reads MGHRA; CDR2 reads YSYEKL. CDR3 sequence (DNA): TGCGCCAGCAGCGGGCGGGAGACTAGCGGGGCAGATACGCAGTATTTT. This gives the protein CASSGRETSGADTQYF.

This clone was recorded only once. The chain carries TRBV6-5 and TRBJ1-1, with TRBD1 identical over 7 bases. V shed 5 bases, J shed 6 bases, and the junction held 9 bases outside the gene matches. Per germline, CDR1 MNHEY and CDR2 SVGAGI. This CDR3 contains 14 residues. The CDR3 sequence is CASSQTGSVAEAFF. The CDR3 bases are TGTGCCAGCAGTCAGACAGGGTCGGTCGCTGAAGCTTTCTTT.

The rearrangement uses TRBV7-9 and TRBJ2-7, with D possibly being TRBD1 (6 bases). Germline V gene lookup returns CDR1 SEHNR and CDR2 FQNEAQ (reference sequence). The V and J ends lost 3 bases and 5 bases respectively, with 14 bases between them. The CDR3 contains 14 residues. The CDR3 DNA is TGTGCCAGCAGCTTGGAGCCCAGGGGTCACGAGCAGTACTTC. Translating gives CASSLEPRGHEQYF.

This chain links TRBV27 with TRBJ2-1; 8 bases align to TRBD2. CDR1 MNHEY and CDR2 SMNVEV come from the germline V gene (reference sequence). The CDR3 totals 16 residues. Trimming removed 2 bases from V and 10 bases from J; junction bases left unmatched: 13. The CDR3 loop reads CASSLLSGGAPGEQFF. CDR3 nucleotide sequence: TGTGCCAGCAGTTTACTTTCCGGGGGGGCCCCGGGGGAGCAGTTCTTC.

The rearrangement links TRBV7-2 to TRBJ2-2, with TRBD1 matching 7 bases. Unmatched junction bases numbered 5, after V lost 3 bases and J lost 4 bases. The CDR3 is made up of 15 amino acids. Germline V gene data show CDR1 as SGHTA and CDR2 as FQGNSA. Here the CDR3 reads CASSFVGTATGELFF. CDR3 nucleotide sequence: TGTGCCAGCAGCTTCGTAGGGACAGCCACCGGGGAGCTGTTTTTT.

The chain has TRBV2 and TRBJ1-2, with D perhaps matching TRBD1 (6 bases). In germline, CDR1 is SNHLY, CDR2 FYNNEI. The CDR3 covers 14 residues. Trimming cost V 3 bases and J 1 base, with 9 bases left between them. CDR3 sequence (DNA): TGTGCCAGCAGTGACGACAGGCGTAACTATGGCTACACCTTC. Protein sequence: CASSDDRRNYGYTF.

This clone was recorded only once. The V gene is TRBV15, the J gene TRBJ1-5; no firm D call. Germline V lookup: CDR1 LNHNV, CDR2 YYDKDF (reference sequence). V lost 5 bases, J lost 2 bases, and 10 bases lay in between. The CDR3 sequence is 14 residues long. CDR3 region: CATSEGSGNQPQHF. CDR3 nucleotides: TGTGCCACCAGCGAGGGTTCGGGCAATCAGCCCCAGCATTTT.

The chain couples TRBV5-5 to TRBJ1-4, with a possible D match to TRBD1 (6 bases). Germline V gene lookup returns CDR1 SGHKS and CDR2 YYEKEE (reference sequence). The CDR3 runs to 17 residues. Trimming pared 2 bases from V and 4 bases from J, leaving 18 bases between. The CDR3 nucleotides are TGTGCCAGCAGCTTTAAGGGGGGGCAGCAGTTTAATGAAAAACTGTTTTTT. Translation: CASSFKGGQQFNEKLFF.

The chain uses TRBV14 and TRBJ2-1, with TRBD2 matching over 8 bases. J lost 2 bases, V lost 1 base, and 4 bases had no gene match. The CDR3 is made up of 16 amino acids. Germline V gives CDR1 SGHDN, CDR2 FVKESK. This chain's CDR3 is CASSQVTSGPYNEQFF. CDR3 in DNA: TGTGCCAGCAGCCAAGTTACTAGCGGCCCCTACAATGAGCAGTTCTTC.

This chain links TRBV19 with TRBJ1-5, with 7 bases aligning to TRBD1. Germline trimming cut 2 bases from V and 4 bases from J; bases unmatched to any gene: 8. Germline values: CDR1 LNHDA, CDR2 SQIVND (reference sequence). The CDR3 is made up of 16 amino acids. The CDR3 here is CASSIRGDRANQPQHF. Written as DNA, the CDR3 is TGTGCCAGTAGTATAAGGGGCGACAGGGCTAATCAGCCCCAGCATTTT.

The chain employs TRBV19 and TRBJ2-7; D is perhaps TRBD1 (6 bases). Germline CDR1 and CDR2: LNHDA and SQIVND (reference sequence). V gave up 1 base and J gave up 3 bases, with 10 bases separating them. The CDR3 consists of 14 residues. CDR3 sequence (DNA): TGTGCCAGTAGTATAGGAGGGACACGCTACGAGCAGTACTTC. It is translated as CASSIGGTRYEQYF. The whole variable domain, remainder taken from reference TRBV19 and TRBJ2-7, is DGGITQSPKYLFRKEGQNVTLSCEQNLNHDAMYWYRQDPGQGLRLIYYSQIVNDFQKGDIAEGYSVSREKKESFPLTVTSAQKNPTAFYLCASSIGGTRYEQYFGPGTRLTVT.

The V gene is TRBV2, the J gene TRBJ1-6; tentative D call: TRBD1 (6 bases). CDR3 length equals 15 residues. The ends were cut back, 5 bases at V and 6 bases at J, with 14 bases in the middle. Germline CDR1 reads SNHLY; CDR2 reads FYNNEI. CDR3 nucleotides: TGTGCCAGCAGTCCCACAGGGTCTAGTAATTCACCCCTCCACTTT. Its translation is CASSPTGSSNSPLHF.

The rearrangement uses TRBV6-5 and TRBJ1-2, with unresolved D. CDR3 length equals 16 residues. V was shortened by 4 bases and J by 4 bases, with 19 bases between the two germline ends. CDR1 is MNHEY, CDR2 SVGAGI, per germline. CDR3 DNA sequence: TGTGCCAGCAGTTCCGATCCTGGCCGGGTTGGCTATGGCTACACCTTC. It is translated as CASSSDPGRVGYGYTF.

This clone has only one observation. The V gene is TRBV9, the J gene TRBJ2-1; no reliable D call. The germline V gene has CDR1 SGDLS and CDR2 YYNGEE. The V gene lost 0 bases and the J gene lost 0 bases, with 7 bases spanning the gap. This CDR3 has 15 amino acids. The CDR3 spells CASSVALSSYNEQFF. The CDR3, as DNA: TGTGCCAGCAGCGTAGCCCTCAGCTCCTACAATGAGCAGTTCTTC. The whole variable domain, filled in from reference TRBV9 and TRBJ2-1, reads DSGVTQTPKHLITATGQRVTLRCSPRSGDLSVYWYQQSLDQGLQFLIQYYNGEERAKGNILERFSAQQFPDLHSELNLSSLELGDSALYFCASSVALSSYNEQFFGPGTRLTVL.

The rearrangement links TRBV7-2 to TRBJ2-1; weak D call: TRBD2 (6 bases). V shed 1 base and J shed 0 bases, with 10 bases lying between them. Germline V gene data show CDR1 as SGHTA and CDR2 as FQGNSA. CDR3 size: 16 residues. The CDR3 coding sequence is TGTGCCAGCAGCTTAGAGGCGGGGAGCTCCTACAATGAGCAGTTCTTC. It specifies CASSLEAGSSYNEQFF.

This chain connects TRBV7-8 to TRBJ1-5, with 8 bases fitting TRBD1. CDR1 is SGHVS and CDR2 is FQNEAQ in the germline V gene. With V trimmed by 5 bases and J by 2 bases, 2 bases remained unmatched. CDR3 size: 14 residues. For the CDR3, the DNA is TGTGCCAGCAGCCCGGACAGGGGCAATCAGCCCCAGCATTTT. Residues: CASSPDRGNQPQHF.

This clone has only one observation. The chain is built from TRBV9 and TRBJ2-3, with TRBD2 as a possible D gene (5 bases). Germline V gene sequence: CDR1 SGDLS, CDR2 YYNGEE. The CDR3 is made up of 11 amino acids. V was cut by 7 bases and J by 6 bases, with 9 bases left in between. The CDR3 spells CASEGGDTQYF. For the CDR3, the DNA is TGTGCCAGCGAAGGCGGGGATACGCAGTATTTT.

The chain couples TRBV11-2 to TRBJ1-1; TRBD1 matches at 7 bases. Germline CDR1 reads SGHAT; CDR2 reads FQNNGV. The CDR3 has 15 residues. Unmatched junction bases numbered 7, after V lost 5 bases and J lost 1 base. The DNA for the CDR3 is TGTGCCAGCAGCACTACGGACAGGCGGAACACTGAAGCTTTCTTT. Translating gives CASSTTDRRNTEAFF.

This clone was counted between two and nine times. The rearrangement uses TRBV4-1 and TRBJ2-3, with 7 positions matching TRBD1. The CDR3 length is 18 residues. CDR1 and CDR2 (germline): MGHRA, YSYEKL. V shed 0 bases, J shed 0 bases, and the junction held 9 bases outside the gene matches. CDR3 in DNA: TGCGCCAGCAGCCAAGATCTTAAACAGGGGATCAGCACAGATACGCAGTATTTT. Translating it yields CASSQDLKQGISTDTQYF.

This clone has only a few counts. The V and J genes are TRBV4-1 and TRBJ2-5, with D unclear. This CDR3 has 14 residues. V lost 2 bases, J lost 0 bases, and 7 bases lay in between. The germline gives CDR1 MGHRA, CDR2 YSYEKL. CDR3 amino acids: CASSQLADQETQYF. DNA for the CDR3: TGCGCCAGCAGCCAATTAGCAGACCAAGAGACCCAGTACTTC.

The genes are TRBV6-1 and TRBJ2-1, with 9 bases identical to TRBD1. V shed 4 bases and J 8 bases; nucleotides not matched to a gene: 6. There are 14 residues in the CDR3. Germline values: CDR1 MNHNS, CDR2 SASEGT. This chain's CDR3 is CASSVQGAGDEQFF. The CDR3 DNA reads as TGTGCCAGCAGTGTACAGGGGGCTGGCGATGAGCAGTTCTTC.

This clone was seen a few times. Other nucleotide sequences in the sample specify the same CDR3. The CDR3 DNA reads TGTGCCAGCAGCTTAGACAGATACGAGCAGTACTTC. This translates into CASSLDRYEQYF. The chain has TRBV11-2 and TRBJ2-7, with no clear D. Per germline, CDR1 SGHAT and CDR2 FQNNGV. This CDR3 comprises 12 residues. Trimming took off 0 bases at V and 4 bases at J, with 4 bases between the two ends.

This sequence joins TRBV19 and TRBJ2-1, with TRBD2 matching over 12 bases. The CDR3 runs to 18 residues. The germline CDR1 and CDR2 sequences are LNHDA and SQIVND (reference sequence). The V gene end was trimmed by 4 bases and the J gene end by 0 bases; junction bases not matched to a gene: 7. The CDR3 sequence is CASSTGLAGTYSYNEQFF. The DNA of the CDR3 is TGTGCCAGTAGTACAGGACTAGCGGGGACCTACTCCTACAATGAGCAGTTCTTC.

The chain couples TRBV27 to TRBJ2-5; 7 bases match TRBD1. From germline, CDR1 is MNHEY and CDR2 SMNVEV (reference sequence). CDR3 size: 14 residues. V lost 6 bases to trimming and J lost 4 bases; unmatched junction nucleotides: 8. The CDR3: CASSLDRWGETQYF. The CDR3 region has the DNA TGTGCCAGCAGCCTGGACAGGTGGGGAGAGACCCAGTACTTC.

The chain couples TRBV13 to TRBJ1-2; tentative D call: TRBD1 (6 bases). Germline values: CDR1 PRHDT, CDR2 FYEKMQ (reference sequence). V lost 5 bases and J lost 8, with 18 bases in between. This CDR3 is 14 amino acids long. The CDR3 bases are TGTGCCAGCAGCCCCTCGACAGGCATCGGGGGCTACACCTTC. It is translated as CASSPSTGIGGYTF.

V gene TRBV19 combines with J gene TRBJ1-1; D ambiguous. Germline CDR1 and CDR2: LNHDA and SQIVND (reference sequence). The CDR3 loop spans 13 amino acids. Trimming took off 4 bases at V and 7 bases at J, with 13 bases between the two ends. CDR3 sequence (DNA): TGTGCCAGTAGTAAGCGGGATGCAGGTGAAGCTTTCTTT. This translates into CASSKRDAGEAFF.

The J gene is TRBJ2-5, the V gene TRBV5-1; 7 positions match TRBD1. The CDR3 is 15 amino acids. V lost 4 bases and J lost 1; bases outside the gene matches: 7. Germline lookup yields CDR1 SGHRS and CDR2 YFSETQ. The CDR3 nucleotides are TGCGCCAGCAGCATTCCTTGGGACAGCCAAGAGACCCAGTACTTC. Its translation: CASSIPWDSQETQYF.

CDR3 amino acids: CASSLGTSGNTGELFF. CDR3 sequence (DNA): TGTGCCAGCAGCTTAGGCACTAGCGGTAACACCGGGGAGCTGTTTTTT. The chain combines TRBV7-7 with TRBJ2-2; 8 nucleotides align to TRBD2. The CDR3 runs 16 residues. Losses at the gene ends were 1 base for V and 2 bases for J; bases not matched to a gene: 3. Germline V gene sequence: CDR1 SSHAT, CDR2 FNYEAQ (reference sequence).